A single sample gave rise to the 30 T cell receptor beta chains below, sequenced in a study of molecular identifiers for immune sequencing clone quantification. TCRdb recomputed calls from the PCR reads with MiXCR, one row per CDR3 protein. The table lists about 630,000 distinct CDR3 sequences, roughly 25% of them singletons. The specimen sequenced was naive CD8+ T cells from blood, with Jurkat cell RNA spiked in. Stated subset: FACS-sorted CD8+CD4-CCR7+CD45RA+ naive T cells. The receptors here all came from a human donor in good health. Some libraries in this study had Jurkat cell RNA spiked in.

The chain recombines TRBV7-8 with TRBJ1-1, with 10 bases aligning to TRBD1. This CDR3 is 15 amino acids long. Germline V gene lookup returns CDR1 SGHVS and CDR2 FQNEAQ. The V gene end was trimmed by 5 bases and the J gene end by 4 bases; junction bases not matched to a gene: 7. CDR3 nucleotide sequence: TGTGCCAGCAGCGCCCGGGACAGGGGAGTCACTGAAGCTTTCTTT. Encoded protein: CASSARDRGVTEAFF. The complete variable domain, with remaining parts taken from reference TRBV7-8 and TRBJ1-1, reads GAGVSQSPRYKVAKRGQDVALRCDPISGHVSLFWYQQALGQGPEFLTYFQNEAQLDKSGLPSDRFFAERPEGSVSTLKIQRTQQEDSAVYLCASSARDRGVTEAFFGQGTRLTVV.

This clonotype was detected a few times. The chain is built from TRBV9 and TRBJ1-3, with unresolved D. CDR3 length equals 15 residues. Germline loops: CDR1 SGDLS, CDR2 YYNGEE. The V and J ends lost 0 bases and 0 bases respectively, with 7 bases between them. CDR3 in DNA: TGTGCCAGCAGCGTAGAACAAGTCTCTGGAAACACCATATATTTT. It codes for CASSVEQVSGNTIYF.

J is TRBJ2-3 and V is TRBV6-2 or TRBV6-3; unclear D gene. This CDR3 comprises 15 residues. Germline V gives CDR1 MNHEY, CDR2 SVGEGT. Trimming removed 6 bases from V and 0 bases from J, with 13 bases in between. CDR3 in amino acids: CASSPWTISTDTQYF. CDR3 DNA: TGTGCCAGCAGCCCCTGGACGATAAGCACAGATACGCAGTATTTT.

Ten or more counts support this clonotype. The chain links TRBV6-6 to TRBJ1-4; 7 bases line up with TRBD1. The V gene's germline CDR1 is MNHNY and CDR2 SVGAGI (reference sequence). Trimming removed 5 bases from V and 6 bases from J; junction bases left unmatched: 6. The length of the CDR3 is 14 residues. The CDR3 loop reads CASSDPGGYEKLFF. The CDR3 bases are TGTGCCAGCAGTGACCCAGGGGGTTATGAAAAACTGTTTTTT.

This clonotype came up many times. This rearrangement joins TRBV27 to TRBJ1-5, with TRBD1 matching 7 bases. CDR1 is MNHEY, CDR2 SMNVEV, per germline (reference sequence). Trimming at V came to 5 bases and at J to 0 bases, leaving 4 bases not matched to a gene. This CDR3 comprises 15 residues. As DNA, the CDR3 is TGTGCCAGCAGTGGCGGACAGGATAGCAATCAGCCCCAGCATTTT. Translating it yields CASSGGQDSNQPQHF.

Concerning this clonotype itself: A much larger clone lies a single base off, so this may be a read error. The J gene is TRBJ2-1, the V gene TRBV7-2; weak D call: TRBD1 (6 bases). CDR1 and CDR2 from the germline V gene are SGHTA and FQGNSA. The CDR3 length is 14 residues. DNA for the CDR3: TGTGCCAGCAGCTCCCTCTACAGGGCAGATGACCAGTTCTTC. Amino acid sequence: CASSSLYRADDQFF.

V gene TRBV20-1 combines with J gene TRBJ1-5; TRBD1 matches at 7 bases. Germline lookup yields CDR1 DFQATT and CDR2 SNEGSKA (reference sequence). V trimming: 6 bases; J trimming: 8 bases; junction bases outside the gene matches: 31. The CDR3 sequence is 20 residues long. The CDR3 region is CSAKLTGWRVQEGQDEPQHF. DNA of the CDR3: TGCAGTGCGAAATTGACAGGGTGGAGAGTACAGGAGGGACAAGATGAGCCCCAGCATTTT.

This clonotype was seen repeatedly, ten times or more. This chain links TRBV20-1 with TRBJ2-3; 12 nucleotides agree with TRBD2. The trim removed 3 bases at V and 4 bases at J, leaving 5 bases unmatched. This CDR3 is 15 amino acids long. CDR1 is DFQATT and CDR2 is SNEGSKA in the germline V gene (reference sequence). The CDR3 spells CSARLAGGPADTQYF. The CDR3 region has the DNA TGCAGTGCTAGGCTAGCGGGGGGGCCCGCAGATACGCAGTATTTT.

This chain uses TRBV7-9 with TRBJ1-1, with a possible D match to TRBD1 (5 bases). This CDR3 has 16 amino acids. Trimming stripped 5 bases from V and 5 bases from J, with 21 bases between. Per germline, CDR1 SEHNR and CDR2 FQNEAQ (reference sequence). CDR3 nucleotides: TGTGCCAGCAGCCATCCACAGGCAGGGTCGAAGACTGAAGCTTTCTTT. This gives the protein CASSHPQAGSKTEAFF.

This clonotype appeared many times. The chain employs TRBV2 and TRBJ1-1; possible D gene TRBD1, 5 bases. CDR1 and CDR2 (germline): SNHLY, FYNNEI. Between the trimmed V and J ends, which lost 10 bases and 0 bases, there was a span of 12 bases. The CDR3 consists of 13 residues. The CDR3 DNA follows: TGTGCCATCCTGACAGCCATGAACACTGAAGCTTTCTTT. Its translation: CAILTAMNTEAFF.

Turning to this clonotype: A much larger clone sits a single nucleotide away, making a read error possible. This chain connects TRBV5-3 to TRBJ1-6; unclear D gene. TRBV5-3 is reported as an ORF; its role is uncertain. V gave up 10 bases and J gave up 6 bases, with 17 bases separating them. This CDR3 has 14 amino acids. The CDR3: CAGSLGLSNSPLHF. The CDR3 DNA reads TGTGCCGGCAGCTTGGGCCTCTCTAATTCACCCCTCCACTTT.

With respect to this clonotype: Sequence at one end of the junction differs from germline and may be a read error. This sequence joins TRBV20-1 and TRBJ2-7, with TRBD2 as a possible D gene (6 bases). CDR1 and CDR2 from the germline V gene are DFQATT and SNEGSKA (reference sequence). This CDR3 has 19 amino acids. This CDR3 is CSAGGLSGPSGRSSYERYF. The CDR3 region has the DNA TGCAGTGCTGGAGGACTTAGCGGACCGTCGGGCAGAAGCTCCTACGAGCGGTACTTC.

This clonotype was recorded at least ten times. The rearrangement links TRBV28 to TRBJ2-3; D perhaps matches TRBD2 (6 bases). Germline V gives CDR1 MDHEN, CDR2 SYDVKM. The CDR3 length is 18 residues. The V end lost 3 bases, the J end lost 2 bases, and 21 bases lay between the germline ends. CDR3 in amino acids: CASSFSSVSGLITDTQYF. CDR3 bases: TGTGCCAGCAGTTTTTCTTCAGTCTCGGGACTGATCACAGATACGCAGTATTTT.

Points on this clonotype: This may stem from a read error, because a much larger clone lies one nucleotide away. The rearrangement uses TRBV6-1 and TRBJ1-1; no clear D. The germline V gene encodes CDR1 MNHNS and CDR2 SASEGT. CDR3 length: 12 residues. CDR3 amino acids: CASRLTSTEASF. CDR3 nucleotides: TGTGCCAGCAGGCTGACCTCCACTGAAGCTTCCTTT.

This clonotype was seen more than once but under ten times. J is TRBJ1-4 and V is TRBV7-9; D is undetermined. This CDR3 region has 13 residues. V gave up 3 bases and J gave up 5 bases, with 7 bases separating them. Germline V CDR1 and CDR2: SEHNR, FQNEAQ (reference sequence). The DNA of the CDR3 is TGTGCCAGCAGCTTGGAAATGAATGAAAAACTGTTTTTT. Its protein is CASSLEMNEKLFF. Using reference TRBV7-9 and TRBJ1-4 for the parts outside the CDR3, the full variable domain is DTGVSQNPRHKITKRGQNVTFRCDPISEHNRLYWYRQTLGQGPEFLTYFQNEAQLEKSRLLSDRFSAERPKGSFSTLEIQRTEQGDSAMYLCASSLEMNEKLFFGSGTQLSVL.

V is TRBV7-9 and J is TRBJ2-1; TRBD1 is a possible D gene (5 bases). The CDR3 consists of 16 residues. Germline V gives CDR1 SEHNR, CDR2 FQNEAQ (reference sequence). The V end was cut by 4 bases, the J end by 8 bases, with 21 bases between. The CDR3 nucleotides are TGTGCCAGCAGCTCCTCCCGATTCGGACAATTCTATGAGCAGTTCTTC. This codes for CASSSSRFGQFYEQFF.

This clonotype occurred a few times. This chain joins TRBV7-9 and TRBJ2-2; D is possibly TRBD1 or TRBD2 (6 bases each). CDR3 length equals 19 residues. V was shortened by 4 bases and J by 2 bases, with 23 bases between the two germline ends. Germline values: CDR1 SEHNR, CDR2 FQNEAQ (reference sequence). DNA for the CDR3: TGTGCCAGCAGCTCTGAAGATCGGGGGCGCGAAGATAACACCGGGGAGCTGTTTTTT. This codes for CASSSEDRGREDNTGELFF.

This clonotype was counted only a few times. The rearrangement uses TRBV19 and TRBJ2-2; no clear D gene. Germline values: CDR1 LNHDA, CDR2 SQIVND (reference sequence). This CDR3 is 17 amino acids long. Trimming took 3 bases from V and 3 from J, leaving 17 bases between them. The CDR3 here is CASSMAILVQYTGELFF. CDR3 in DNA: TGTGCCAGTAGTATGGCGATCCTAGTCCAGTACACCGGGGAGCTGTTTTTT.

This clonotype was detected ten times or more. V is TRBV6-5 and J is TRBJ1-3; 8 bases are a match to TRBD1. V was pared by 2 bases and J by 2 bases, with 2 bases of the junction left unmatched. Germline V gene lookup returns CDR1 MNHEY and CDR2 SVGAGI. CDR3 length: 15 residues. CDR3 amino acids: CASSYGRGPGNTIYF. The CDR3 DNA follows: TGTGCCAGCAGTTACGGCAGGGGGCCTGGAAACACCATATATTTT.

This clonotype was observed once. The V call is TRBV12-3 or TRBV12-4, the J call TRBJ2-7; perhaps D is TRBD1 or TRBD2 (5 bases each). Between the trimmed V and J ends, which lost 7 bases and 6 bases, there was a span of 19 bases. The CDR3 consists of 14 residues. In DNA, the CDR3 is TGTGCCAGCAATCCAGGGAGCCCCACGGGCGAGCAGTACTTC. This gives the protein CASNPGSPTGEQYF.

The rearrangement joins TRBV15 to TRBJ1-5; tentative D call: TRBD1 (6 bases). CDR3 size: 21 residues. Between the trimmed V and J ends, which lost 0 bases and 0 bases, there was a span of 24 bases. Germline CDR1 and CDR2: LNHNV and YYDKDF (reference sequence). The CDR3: CATSREGVVGHDTYSNQPQHF. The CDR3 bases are TGTGCCACCAGCAGAGAGGGGGTCGTGGGACACGACACTTATAGCAATCAGCCCCAGCATTTT.

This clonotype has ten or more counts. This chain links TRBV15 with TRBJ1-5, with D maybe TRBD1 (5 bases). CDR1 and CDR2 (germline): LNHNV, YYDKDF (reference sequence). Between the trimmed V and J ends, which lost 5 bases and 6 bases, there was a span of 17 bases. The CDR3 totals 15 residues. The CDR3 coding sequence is TGTGCCACCAGCCACGATACGGGGGGTGGTCAGCCCCAGCATTTT. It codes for CATSHDTGGGQPQHF.

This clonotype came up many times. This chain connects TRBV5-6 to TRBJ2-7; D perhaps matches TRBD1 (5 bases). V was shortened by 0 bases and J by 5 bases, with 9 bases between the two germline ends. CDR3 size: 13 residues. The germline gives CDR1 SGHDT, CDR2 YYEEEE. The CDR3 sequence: CASSLVDSHEQYF. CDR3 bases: TGTGCCAGCAGCTTGGTAGACAGTCACGAGCAGTACTTC.

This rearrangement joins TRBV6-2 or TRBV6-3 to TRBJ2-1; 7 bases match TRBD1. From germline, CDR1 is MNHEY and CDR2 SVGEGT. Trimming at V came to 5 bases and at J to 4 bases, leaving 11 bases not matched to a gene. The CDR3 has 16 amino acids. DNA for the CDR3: TGTGCCAGCAGTGGAACCCCTTGGGACAGTTACAATGAGCAGTTCTTC. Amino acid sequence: CASSGTPWDSYNEQFF.

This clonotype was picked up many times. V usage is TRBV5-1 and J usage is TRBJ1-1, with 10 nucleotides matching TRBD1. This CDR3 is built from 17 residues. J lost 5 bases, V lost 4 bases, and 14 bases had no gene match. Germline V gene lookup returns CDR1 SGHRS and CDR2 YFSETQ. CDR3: CASSHVPGQGLLTEAFF. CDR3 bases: TGCGCCAGCAGCCACGTCCCGGGACAGGGGCTGTTGACTGAAGCTTTCTTT.

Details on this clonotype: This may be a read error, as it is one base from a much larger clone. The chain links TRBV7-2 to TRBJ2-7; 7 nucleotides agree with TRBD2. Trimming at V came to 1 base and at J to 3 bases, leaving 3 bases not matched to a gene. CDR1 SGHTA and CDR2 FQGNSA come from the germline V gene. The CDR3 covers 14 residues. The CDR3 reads CASSLVREGYEQYF. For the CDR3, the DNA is TGTGCCAGCAGCTTAGTCAGGGAGGGCTACGAGCAGTACTTC.

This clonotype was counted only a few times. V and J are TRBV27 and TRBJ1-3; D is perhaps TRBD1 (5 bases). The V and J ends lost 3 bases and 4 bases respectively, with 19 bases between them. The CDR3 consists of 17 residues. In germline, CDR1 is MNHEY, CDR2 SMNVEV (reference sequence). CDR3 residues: CASSFIGQGNSGNTIYF. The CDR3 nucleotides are TGTGCCAGCAGTTTTATCGGGCAGGGTAATTCCGGAAACACCATATATTTT.

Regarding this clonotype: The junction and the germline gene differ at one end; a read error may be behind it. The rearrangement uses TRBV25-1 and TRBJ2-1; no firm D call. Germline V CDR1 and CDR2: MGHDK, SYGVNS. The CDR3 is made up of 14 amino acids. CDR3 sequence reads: CASSESVIYNEQLF. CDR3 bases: TGTGCCAGCAGTGAATCGGTAATCTACAATGAGCAGCTCTTC.

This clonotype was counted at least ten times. The CDR3 loop is CASSSGGSVNTEAFF. The CDR3 DNA reads as TGTGCCAGCAGCTCCGGGGGGTCCGTGAACACTGAAGCTTTCTTT. The V gene is TRBV7-9, the J gene TRBJ1-1; weak D call: TRBD1 (5 bases). V was pared by 4 bases and J by 0 bases, with 12 bases between. The germline V gene has CDR1 SEHNR and CDR2 FQNEAQ (reference sequence). The length of the CDR3 is 15 residues.

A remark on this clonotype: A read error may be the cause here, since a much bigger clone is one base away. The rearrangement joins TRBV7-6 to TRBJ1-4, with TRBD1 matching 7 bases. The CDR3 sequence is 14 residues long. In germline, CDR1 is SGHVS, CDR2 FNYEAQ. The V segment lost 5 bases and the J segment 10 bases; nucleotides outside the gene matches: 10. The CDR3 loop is CASSAGQDVGKLFF. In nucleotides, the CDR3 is TGTGCCAGCAGCGCAGGACAGGACGTAGGAAAACTGTTTTTT.